The 26 T cell receptor beta chains given below trace back to one sample, sequenced in a study of identical twins. A single record per CDR3 protein comes from TCRdb applying MiXCR to the 5' RACE reads. The sample records about 900,000 distinct CDR3 sequences, 10% to 15% being singletons. The same data also contributed to another study, on yellow fever vaccine responses in identical twins.

Sequencing used PBMCs. Source of these receptors: a woman between 18 and 29 years old in good health.

This clonotype was seen a few times. The chain couples TRBV5-1 to TRBJ2-5, with 9 bases that match TRBD2. V shed 1 base and J 3 bases; nucleotides not matched to a gene: 7. The CDR3 has 16 residues. CDR1 SGHRS and CDR2 YFSETQ come from the germline V gene. Here the CDR3 DNA reads TGCGCCAGCAGCTTGTTAGCGGGAGTTCGGAAAGAGACCCAGTACTTC. Its protein is CASSLLAGVRKETQYF.

This clonotype occurred a few times. This chain connects TRBV12-3 or TRBV12-4 to TRBJ2-7, with 7 bases fitting TRBD1. This CDR3 is built from 15 residues. The ends lost 6 bases at V and 0 bases at J; junction bases unmatched: 8. In nucleotides, the CDR3 is TGTGCCAGCAGACCCGACAGGGTACCCTCCTACGAGCAGTACTTC. Translation: CASRPDRVPSYEQYF.

A few counts support this clonotype. The rearrangement joins TRBV28 to TRBJ2-5; TRBD2 matches 8 bases. Losses at the gene ends were 8 bases for V and 4 bases for J; bases not matched to a gene: 3. The germline CDR1 and CDR2 sequences are MDHEN and SYDVKM. The CDR3 is 12 amino acids. The CDR3 coding sequence is TGTGCCAGCGCGGGGGGACCAGAGACCCAGTACTTC. Residues: CASAGGPETQYF. Together with reference TRBV28 and TRBJ2-5, the CDR3 gives the full variable domain: DVKVTQSSRYLVKRTGEKVFLECVQDMDHENMFWYRQDPGLGLRLIYFSYDVKMKEKGDIPEGYSVSREKKERFSLILESASTNQTSMYLCASAGGPETQYFGPGTRLLVL.

The rearrangement links TRBV11-2 to TRBJ2-1; possible D gene TRBD2, 6 bases. CDR3 length equals 15 residues. V was shortened by 5 bases and J by 4 bases, with 15 bases between the two germline ends. The germline V gene encodes CDR1 SGHAT and CDR2 FQNNGV. The CDR3 spells CASSIRLGGYNEQFF. The CDR3 bases are TGTGCCAGCAGCATAAGGTTGGGGGGTTACAATGAGCAGTTCTTC.

This chain joins TRBV11-3 and TRBJ2-5, with TRBD2 matching over 7 bases. Germline CDR1 is SGHNT and CDR2 is YENEEA. With 8 bases clipped from V and 1 base from J, the junction kept 4 bases outside the gene matches. The CDR3 consists of 13 residues. CDR3 DNA: TGTGCCAGCCCCATAGCGGGCCAAGAGACCCAGTACTTC. The encoded protein is CASPIAGQETQYF.

This clonotype has ten or more counts. This sequence joins TRBV5-1 and TRBJ2-1; maybe TRBD1 (6 bases). V was shortened by 3 bases and J by 9 bases, with 19 bases between the two germline ends. The CDR3 is 15 residues long. CDR1 and CDR2 from the germline V gene are SGHRS and YFSETQ. The CDR3 here is CASSSRDTRIVEQFF. The CDR3 DNA follows: TGCGCCAGCAGCTCCCGGGACACTAGAATTGTTGAGCAGTTCTTC.

This clonotype was recorded a few times. The rearrangement links TRBV11-2 to TRBJ2-1; 8 bases map to TRBD1. This CDR3 region has 17 residues. Germline assignment: CDR1 SGHAT and CDR2 FQNNGV. After removal of 4 bases from V and 3 bases from J, the junction contained 11 bases not matched to a gene. Written as DNA, the CDR3 is TGTGCCAGCAGCTCAGAAGACAGGGGATATTTCTACAATGAGCAGTTCTTC. This encodes CASSSEDRGYFYNEQFF.

The chain recombines TRBV11-2 with TRBJ2-1; D is uncertain. CDR1 is SGHAT and CDR2 is FQNNGV in the germline V gene. Trimming took off 5 bases at V and 3 bases at J, with 14 bases between the two ends. The CDR3 extends over 15 amino acids. The CDR3 region has the DNA TGTGCCAGCAGCCCGACCGGATACGACTACAATGAGCAGTTCTTC. Residues: CASSPTGYDYNEQFF.

The chain has TRBV2 and TRBJ2-5; the match to TRBD2 covers 14 bases. Losses at the gene ends were 6 bases for V and 5 bases for J; bases not matched to a gene: 8. The CDR3 has 16 residues. Germline V gene data show CDR1 as SNHLY and CDR2 as FYNNEI. The CDR3 DNA reads as TGTGCCAGCAGGCTGACTAGCGGGGGGGCCGGTGAGACCCAGTACTTC. It specifies CASRLTSGGAGETQYF.

This clonotype was counted many times. This chain uses TRBV3-1 with TRBJ1-2; TRBD1 might be the D (5 bases). The germline V gene has CDR1 LGHDT and CDR2 YNNKEL (reference sequence). This CDR3 spans 13 amino acids. V lost 2 bases, J lost 8 bases, and 12 bases lay in between. CDR3 in DNA: TGTGCCAGCAGCCAACGGACGAGGGACGGCTACACCTTC. This codes for CASSQRTRDGYTF.

This clonotype was recorded a few times. V is TRBV5-1 and J is TRBJ2-7, with TRBD2 identical over 13 bases. V dropped 2 bases and J dropped 6; count of bases not matched to a gene: 11. Germline CDR1 reads SGHRS; CDR2 reads YFSETQ. The CDR3 sequence is 17 residues long. CDR3 residues: CASSFYLTSGRPSEQYF. The CDR3 region has the DNA TGCGCCAGCAGCTTCTATTTGACTAGCGGGAGGCCCTCCGAGCAGTACTTC. Variable domain in full (rest from reference TRBV5-1 and TRBJ2-7): KAGVTQTPRYLIKTRGQQVTLSCSPISGHRSVSWYQQTPGQGLQFLFEYFSETQRNKGNFPGRFSGRQFSNSRSEMNVSTLELGDSALYLCASSFYLTSGRPSEQYFGPGTRLTVT.

This clonotype was seen repeatedly, ten times or more. This sequence joins TRBV6-4 and TRBJ1-1, with a weak D call TRBD1 (5 bases). The V end was cut by 5 bases, the J end by 0 bases, with 10 bases between. Per the germline V gene, CDR1 is MRHNA and CDR2 is SNTAGT. The CDR3 spans 14 residues. As DNA, the CDR3 is TGTGCCAGCAGTAGGGACGGCCTGAACACTGAAGCTTTCTTT. Protein: CASSRDGLNTEAFF.

This clonotype was detected ten times or more. The chain uses TRBV29-1 and TRBJ2-1; TRBD1 is a possible D gene (5 bases). V lost 4 bases to trimming and J lost 7 bases, with 14 bases between them. The CDR3 contains 13 residues. CDR1 is SQVTM and CDR2 is ANQGSEA in the germline V gene. The CDR3 region is CSVARVLINEQFF. The CDR3 nucleotides read TGCAGCGTTGCCAGGGTTTTAATTAATGAGCAGTTCTTC.

This clonotype was seen at least ten times. The rearrangement joins TRBV20-1 to TRBJ2-5; the match to TRBD2 covers 11 bases. The V gene's germline CDR1 is DFQATT and CDR2 SNEGSKA (reference sequence). The CDR3 covers 14 residues. The J segment lost 5 bases and the V segment lost 4 bases, leaving 6 bases of the junction unmatched. CDR3 region: CSATIGTSGETQYF. In DNA form, the CDR3 reads TGCAGTGCTACTATCGGGACTAGCGGCGAGACCCAGTACTTC.

The chain couples TRBV7-2 to TRBJ2-7, with TRBD2 identical over 12 bases. V shed 0 bases and J 7 bases; nucleotides not matched to a gene: 10. This CDR3 contains 17 residues. CDR1 is SGHTA and CDR2 is FQGNSA in the germline V gene. The CDR3 nucleotides read TGTGCCAGCAGCTTAGCTTCAGCTAGCGGGAGGGCTTGGGAGCAGTACTTC. It is translated as CASSLASASGRAWEQYF.

The chain employs TRBV2 and TRBJ2-7; TRBD2 matches 14 bases. Per the germline V gene, CDR1 is SNHLY and CDR2 is FYNNEI. Unmatched junction bases numbered 7, after V lost 6 bases and J lost 0 bases. CDR3 size: 17 residues. The CDR3 DNA sequence: TGTGCCAGCAGACCGGGACTAGCGGGAGTTGGCTCCTACGAGCAGTACTTC. Translation: CASRPGLAGVGSYEQYF.

This clonotype has at least ten counts. The chain employs TRBV4-1 and TRBJ2-1; D may be TRBD1 (6 bases). The germline V gene has CDR1 MGHRA and CDR2 YSYEKL. Trimming took off 3 bases at V and 6 bases at J, with 18 bases between the two ends. This CDR3 region has 16 residues. CDR3 DNA sequence: TGCGCCAGCAGCCAGGTTCCCTTCGGACAGTTCAATGAGCAGTTCTTC. Translating gives CASSQVPFGQFNEQFF.

This clonotype has a handful of counts. The genes are TRBV11-2 and TRBJ2-5, with a possible D match to TRBD2 (6 bases). CDR3 length: 15 amino acids. Per germline, CDR1 SGHAT and CDR2 FQNNGV. The germline V and J ends were trimmed by 3 bases and 4 bases, with 15 bases remaining between them. CDR3 DNA: TGTGCCAGCAGCTTGGGGAGTCCCGGGGGAGAGACCCAGTACTTC. Protein: CASSLGSPGGETQYF.

V is TRBV24-1 and J is TRBJ2-6; D gene uncertain. V was shortened by 1 base and J by 0 bases, with 6 bases between the two germline ends. Germline CDR1 is KGHDR and CDR2 is SFDVKD. CDR3 length: 16 residues. The CDR3 nucleotides read TGTGCCACCAGTGATTTCGGCAACTCTGGGGCCAACGTCCTGACTTTC. This gives the protein CATSDFGNSGANVLTF.

The chain combines TRBV27 with TRBJ2-7; 7 bases line up with TRBD1. The CDR3 is 15 amino acids. Germline CDR1 reads MNHEY; CDR2 reads SMNVEV (reference sequence). After removal of 8 bases from V and 3 bases from J, the junction contained 13 bases not matched to a gene. Here the CDR3 reads CASGALGTASYEQYF. CDR3 in DNA: TGTGCCAGCGGAGCACTCGGGACAGCAAGCTACGAGCAGTACTTC.

Points on this clonotype: A single base separates this from a much larger clone, so it may be a read error. CDR3 residues: CASSLINYGYTF. In DNA, the CDR3 is TGTGCCAGCAGCCTAATTAACTATGGCTACACCTTC. V and J are TRBV7-2 and TRBJ1-2; D is uncertain. Germline-derived CDR1 and CDR2 are SGHTA and FQGNSA. V dropped 5 bases and J dropped 1 base, with 5 bases sitting between them. The CDR3 length is 12 residues.

The chain recombines TRBV24-1 with TRBJ2-2; the D is unclear. Trimming cost V 1 base and J 6 bases, with 11 bases left between them. CDR1 is KGHDR and CDR2 is SFDVKD in the germline V gene. This CDR3 contains 15 residues. CDR3 sequence (DNA): TGTGCCACCAGTGATTTCAGTCTCACTTCCGGGGAGCTGTTTTTT. Protein: CATSDFSLTSGELFF.

The chain joins TRBV20-1 to TRBJ1-2; no firm D call. Trimming took 6 bases from V and 2 from J, leaving 10 bases between them. Germline assignment: CDR1 DFQATT and CDR2 SNEGSKA (reference sequence). The CDR3 contains 12 residues. The CDR3 sequence is CSATDTNYGYTF. CDR3 bases: TGCAGTGCCACTGACACCAACTATGGCTACACCTTC.

The chain combines TRBV7-9 with TRBJ2-5, with D possibly matching TRBD1 (6 bases). V lost 10 bases and J 1 base, leaving 16 bases between the germline ends. This CDR3 region has 14 residues. CDR1 is SEHNR, CDR2 FQNEAQ, per germline (reference sequence). The CDR3 sequence is CATSPTGPQETQYF. In nucleotides, the CDR3 is TGTGCCACCAGTCCGACAGGCCCCCAAGAGACCCAGTACTTC.

The chain uses TRBV28 and TRBJ2-1; TRBD2 matches 10 bases. The J segment lost 3 bases and the V segment lost 1 base, leaving 3 bases of the junction unmatched. The CDR3 contains 16 residues. CDR1 is MDHEN and CDR2 is SYDVKM in the germline V gene. The CDR3 DNA follows: TGTGCCAGCAGTTTATTCCTAGCGGGGGACTACAATGAGCAGTTCTTC. Protein sequence: CASSLFLAGDYNEQFF. The full variable domain, its missing parts supplied by reference TRBV28 and TRBJ2-1, is DVKVTQSSRYLVKRTGEKVFLECVQDMDHENMFWYRQDPGLGLRLIYFSYDVKMKEKGDIPEGYSVSREKKERFSLILESASTNQTSMYLCASSLFLAGDYNEQFFGPGTRLTVL.

V usage is TRBV12-3 or TRBV12-4 and J usage is TRBJ2-7; weak D call: TRBD1 (6 bases). The CDR3 is 18 amino acids. Trimming shortened V by 5 bases and J by 2 bases, and 25 bases separated the two germline ends. Here the CDR3 reads CASSRYAWTDRNPYEQYF. The CDR3, as DNA: TGTGCCAGCAGTCGATATGCCTGGACGGACAGAAACCCCTACGAGCAGTACTTC.